A single sample is the source of the 5 T cell receptor beta chains below, sequenced in a study of low-dose radiotherapy and immunotherapy resistance in tumors. Time point: before trial treatment. TCR amplification involved 15 to 25 PCR cycles with a constant-region primer and V-primer adapter. TCRdb independently ran MiXCR on the reads; one entry per CDR3 protein. In the table there are about 46,000 distinct CDR3 sequences, approximately 10% of which are singletons. The sample consisted of PBMCs, taken before treatment. Source of these receptors: a female donor with ovarian cancer.

The V call is TRBV7-8, the J call TRBJ2-3, with D perhaps TRBD1 or TRBD2 (5 bases each). V gave up 0 bases and J gave up 6 bases, with 10 bases separating them. The CDR3 is 14 residues long. Germline-derived CDR1 and CDR2 are SGHVS and FQNEAQ. Here the CDR3 reads CASSLAGPPDTQYF. CDR3 in DNA: TGTGCCAGCAGCTTAGCGGGACCGCCGGATACGCAGTATTTT.

This clonotype has a count of ten or more. The chain uses TRBV19 and TRBJ2-1; tentative D call: TRBD2 (5 bases). The CDR3 is 16 amino acids. Germline values: CDR1 LNHDA, CDR2 SQIVND (reference sequence). V was pared by 1 base and J by 1 base, with 11 bases between. CDR3 in DNA: TGTGCCAGTAGTATAGGGAGCGGCGGGTCCTACAATGAGCAGTTCTTC. Translation gives CASSIGSGGSYNEQFF.

This clonotype was seen many times. The rearrangement uses TRBV9 and TRBJ1-3; D is ambiguous. CDR1 and CDR2 from the germline V gene are SGDLS and YYNGEE. CDR3 size: 14 residues. V lost 5 bases to trimming and J lost 0 bases, with 9 bases between them. CDR3 in amino acids: CASSGKASGNTIYF. CDR3 DNA: TGTGCCAGCAGTGGAAAGGCCTCTGGAAACACCATATATTTT.

This clonotype was found many times. The V gene is TRBV6-1, the J gene TRBJ2-7; D remains unclear. In germline, CDR1 is MNHNS, CDR2 SASEGT. The CDR3 runs to 14 residues. Trimming pared 5 bases from V and 2 bases from J, leaving 13 bases between. CDR3: CASSSLLGPYEQYF. The CDR3 DNA reads TGTGCCAGCAGTTCCCTCCTCGGTCCCTACGAGCAGTACTTC.

Ten or more counts support this clonotype. J is TRBJ2-7 and V is TRBV5-1, with 14 bases fitting TRBD2. The CDR3 spans 15 residues. Germline lookup yields CDR1 SGHRS and CDR2 YFSETQ. The trim removed 3 bases at V and 6 bases at J, leaving 5 bases unmatched. CDR3 loop: CASSSDGLAGGEQYF. The CDR3 DNA reads TGCGCCAGCAGCTCGGACGGACTAGCGGGAGGCGAGCAGTACTTC.